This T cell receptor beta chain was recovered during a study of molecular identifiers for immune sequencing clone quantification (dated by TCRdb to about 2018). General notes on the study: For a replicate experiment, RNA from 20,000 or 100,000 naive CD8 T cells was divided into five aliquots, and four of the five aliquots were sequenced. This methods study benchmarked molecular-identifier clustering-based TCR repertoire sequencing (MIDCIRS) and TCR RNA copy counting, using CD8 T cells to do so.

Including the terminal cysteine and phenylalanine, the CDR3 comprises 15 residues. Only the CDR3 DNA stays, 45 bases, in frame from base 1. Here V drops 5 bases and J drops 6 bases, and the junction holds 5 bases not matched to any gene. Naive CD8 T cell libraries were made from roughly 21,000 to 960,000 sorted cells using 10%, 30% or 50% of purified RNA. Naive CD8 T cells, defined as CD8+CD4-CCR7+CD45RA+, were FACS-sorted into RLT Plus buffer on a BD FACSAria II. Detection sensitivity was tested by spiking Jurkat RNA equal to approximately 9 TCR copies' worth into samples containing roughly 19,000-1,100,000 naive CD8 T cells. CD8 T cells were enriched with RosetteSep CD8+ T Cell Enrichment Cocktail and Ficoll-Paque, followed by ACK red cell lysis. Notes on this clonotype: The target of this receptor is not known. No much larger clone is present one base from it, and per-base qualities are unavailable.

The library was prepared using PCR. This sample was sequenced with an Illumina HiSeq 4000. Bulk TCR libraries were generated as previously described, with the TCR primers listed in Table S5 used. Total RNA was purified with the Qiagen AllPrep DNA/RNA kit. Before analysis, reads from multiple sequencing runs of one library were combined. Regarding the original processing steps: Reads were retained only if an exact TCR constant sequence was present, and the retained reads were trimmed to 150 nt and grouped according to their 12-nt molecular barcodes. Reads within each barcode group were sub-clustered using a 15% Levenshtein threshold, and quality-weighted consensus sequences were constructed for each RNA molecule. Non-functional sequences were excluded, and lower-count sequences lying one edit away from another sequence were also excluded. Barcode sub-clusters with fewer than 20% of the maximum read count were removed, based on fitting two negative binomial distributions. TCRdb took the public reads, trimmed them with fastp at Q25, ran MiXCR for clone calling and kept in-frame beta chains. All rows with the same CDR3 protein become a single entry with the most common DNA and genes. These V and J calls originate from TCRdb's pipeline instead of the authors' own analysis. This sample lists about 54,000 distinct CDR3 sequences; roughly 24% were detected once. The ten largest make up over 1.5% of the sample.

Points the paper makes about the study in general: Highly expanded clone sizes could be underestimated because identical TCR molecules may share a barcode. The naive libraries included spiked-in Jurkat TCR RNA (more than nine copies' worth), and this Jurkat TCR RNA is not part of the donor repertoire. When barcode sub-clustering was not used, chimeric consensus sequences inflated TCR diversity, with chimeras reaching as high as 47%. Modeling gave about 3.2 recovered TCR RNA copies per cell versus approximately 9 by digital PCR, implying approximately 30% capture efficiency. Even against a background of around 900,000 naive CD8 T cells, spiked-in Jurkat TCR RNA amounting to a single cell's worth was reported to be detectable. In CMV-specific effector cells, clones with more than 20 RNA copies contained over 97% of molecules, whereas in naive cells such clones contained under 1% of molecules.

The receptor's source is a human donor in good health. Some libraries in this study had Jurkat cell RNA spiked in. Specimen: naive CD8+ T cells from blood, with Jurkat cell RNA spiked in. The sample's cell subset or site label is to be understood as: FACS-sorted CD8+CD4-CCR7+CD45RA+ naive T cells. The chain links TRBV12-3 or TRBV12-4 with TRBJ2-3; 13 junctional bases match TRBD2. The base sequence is TGTGCCAGCAGTATCGGACTAGCGGGAGAGGATACGCAGTATTTT. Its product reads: CASSIGLAGEDTQYF.